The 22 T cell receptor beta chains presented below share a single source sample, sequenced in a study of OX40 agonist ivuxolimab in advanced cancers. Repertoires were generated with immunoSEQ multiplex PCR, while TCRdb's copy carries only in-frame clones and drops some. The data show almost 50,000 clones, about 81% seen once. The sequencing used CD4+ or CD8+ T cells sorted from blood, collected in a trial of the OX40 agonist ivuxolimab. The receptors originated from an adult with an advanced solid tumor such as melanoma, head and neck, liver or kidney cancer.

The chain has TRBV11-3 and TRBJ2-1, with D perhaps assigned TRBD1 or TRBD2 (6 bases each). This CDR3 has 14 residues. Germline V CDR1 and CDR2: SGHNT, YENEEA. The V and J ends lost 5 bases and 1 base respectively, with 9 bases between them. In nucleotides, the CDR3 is TGTGCCAGCAGCCGGGGGCAATCCTACAATGAGCAGTTCTTC. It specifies CASSRGQSYNEQFF.

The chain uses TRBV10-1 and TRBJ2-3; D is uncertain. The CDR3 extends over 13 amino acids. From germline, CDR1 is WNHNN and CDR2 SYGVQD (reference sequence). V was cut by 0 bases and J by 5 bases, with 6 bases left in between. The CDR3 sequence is CASSESGQDTQYF. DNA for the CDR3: TGCGCCAGCAGTGAGTCCGGGCAAGATACGCAGTATTTT.

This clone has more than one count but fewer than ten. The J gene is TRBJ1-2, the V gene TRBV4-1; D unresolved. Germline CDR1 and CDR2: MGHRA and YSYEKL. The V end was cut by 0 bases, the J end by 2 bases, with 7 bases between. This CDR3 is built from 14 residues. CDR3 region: CASSQDFTNYGYTF. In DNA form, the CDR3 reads TGCGCCAGCAGCCAAGACTTTACCAACTATGGCTACACCTTC.

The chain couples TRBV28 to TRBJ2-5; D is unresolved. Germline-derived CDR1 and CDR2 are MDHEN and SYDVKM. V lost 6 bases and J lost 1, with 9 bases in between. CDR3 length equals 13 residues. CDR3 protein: CASSLEVQETQYF. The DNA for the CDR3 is TGTGCCAGCAGCCTAGAGGTCCAAGAGACCCAGTACTTC.

CDR3 coding DNA: TGTGCCAGCCGAGAATCGAGCGGTAGCACAGATACGCAGTATTTT. Translation: CASRESSGSTDTQYF. This chain joins TRBV6-1 and TRBJ2-3, with D perhaps matching TRBD2 (5 bases). Germline assignment: CDR1 MNHNS and CDR2 SASEGT. V gave up 8 bases and J gave up 0 bases, with 15 bases separating them. The CDR3 is made up of 15 amino acids.

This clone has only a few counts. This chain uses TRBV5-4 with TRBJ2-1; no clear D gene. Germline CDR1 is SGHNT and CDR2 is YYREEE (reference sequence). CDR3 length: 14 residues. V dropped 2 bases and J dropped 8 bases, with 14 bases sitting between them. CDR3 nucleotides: TGTGCCAGCAGCTTCGAGGTCTCCTCCGATGAGCAGTTCTTC. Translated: CASSFEVSSDEQFF.

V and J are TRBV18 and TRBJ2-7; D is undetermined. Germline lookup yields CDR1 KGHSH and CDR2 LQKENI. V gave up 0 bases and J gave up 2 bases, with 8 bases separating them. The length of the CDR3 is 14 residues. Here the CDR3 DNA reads TGTGCCAGCTCACCACCGGACGGACCCTACGAGCAGTACTTC. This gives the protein CASSPPDGPYEQYF.

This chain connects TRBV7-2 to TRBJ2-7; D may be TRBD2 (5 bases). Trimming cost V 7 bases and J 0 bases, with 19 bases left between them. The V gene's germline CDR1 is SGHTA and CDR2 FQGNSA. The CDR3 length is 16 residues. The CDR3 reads CASNPGEVGSSYEQYF. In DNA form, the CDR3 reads TGTGCCAGCAACCCGGGTGAGGTAGGGAGCTCCTACGAGCAGTACTTC.

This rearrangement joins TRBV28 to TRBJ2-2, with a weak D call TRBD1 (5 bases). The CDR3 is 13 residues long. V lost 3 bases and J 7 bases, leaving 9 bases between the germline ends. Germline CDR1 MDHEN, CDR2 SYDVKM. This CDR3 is CASSLGQIGELFF. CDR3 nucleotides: TGTGCCAGCAGTTTGGGGCAGATCGGGGAGCTGTTTTTT.

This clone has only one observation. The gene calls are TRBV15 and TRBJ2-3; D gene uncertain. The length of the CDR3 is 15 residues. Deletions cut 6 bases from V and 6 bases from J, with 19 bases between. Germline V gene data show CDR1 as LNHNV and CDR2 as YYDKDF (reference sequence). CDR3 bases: TGTGCCACCAGGAGGTCGGCTGGATCCTTTGATACGCAGTATTTT. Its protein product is CATRRSAGSFDTQYF. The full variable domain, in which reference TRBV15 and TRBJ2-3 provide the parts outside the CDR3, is DAMVIQNPRYQVTQFGKPVTLSCSQTLNHNVMYWYQQKSSQAPKLLFHYYDKDFNNEADTPDNFQSRRPNTSFCFLDIRSPGLGDTAMYLCATRRSAGSFDTQYFGPGTRLTVL.

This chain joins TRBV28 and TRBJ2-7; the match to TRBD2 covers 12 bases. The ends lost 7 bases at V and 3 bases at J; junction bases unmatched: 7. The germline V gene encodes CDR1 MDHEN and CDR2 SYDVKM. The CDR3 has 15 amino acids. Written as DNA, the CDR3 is TGTGCCAGCACTTCGTCGGGACTAGCGGGCTACGAGCAGTACTTC. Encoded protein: CASTSSGLAGYEQYF.

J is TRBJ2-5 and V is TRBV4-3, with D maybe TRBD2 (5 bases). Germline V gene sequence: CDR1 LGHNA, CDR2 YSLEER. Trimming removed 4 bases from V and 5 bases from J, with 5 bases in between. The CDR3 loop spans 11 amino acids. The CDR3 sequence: CASSRGETQYF. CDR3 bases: TGCGCCAGCAGCCGAGGGGAGACCCAGTACTTC.

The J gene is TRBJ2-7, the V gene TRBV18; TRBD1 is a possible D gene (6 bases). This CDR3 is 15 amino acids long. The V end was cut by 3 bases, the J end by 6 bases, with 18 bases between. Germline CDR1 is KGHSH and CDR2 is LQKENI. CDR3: CASSPEGAGASEQYF. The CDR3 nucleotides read TGTGCCAGCTCACCCGAAGGCGCAGGGGCGTCCGAGCAGTACTTC.

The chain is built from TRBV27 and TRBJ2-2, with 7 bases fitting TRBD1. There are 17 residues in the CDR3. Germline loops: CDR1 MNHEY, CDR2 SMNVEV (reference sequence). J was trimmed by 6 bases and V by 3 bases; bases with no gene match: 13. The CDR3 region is CASSFLGGATGAGELFF. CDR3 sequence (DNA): TGTGCCAGCAGTTTCTTAGGGGGCGCGACCGGTGCCGGGGAGCTGTTTTTT.

The DNA of the CDR3 is TGTGCCAGCAGCCCCCGCGCGAGTCCGACCTACGAGCAGTACTTC. Its translation: CASSPRASPTYEQYF. The chain couples TRBV7-7 to TRBJ2-5; D call uncertain. The better agreement between TRBJ2-7 and the DNA end casts doubt on the J call. Germline V CDR1 and CDR2: SSHAT, FNYEAQ (reference sequence). This CDR3 contains 15 residues.

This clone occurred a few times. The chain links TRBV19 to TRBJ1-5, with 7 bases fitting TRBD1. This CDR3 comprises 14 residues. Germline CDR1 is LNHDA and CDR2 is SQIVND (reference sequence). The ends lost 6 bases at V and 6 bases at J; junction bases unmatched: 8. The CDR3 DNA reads TGTGCCAGTAGCCTTGACAGGGTGGGTCAGCCCCAGCATTTT. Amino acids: CASSLDRVGQPQHF.

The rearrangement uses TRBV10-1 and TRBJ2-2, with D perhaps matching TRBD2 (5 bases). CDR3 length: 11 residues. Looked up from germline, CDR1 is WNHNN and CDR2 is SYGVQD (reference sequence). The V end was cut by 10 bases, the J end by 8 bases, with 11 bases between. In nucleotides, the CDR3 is TGCGCCACCTCCGAGGGAGGGGAGCTGTTTTTT. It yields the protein CATSEGGELFF.

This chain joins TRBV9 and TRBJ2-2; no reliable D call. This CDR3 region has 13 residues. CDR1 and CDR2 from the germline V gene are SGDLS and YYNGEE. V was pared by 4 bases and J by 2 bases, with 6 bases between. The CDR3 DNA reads TGTGCCAGCAGCCCGGTTAACACCGGGGAGCTGTTTTTT. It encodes CASSPVNTGELFF.

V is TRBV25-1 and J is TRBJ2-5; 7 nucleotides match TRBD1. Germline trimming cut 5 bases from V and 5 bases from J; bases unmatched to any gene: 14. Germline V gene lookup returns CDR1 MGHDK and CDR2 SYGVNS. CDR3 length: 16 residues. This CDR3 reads CASSTGQAALLETQYF. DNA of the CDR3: TGTGCCAGCAGTACCGGACAGGCCGCCTTGTTGGAGACCCAGTACTTC.

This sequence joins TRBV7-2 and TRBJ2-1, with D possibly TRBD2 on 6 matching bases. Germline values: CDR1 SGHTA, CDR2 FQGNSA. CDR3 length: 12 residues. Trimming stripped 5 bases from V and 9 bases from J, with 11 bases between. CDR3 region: CASSHRRGEQFF. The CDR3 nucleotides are TGTGCCAGCAGCCACAGGCGGGGTGAGCAGTTCTTC.

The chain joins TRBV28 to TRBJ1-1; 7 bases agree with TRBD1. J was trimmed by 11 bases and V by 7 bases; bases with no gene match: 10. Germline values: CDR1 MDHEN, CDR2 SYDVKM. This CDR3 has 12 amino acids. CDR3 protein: CASKDRPSGAFF. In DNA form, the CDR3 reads TGTGCCAGCAAGGACAGGCCGTCTGGGGCTTTCTTT.

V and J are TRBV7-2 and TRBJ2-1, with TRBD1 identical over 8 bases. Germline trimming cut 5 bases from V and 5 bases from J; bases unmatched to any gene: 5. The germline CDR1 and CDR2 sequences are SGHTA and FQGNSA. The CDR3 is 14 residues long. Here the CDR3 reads CASSLDRDNNEQFF. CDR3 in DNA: TGTGCCAGCAGCCTGGACAGGGACAACAATGAGCAGTTCTTC.